This TCR beta chain derives from a study of blood T cell repertoires in COVID-19. Study in general: PBMCs, B-cell-depleted T cells, or T cells were the source of the cDNA or gDNA that made up the material.

Using immunoSEQ multiplex PCR, the repertoire was profiled, and TCRdb retains in-frame clones only, with some absent. The sample yields some 100,000 clones, 80% to 95% seen once. The specimen was peripheral blood. This clonotype was obtained from a man in his 70s with acute or convalescent COVID-19.

The CDR3 DNA reads TGTGCCAGCAGCCCTGGCGGTGGGGGAGGAAATTCACCCCTCCACTTT. It specifies CASSPGGGGGNSPLHF. The rearrangement uses TRBV7-9 and TRBJ1-6, with a weak D call TRBD1 (5 bases). This CDR3 is built from 16 residues. CDR1 and CDR2 (germline): SEHNR, FQNEAQ (reference sequence). Trimming took off 5 bases at V and 7 bases at J, with 18 bases between the two ends.